These 8 T cell receptor beta chains share one sample of origin, sequenced in a study of T-cell reconstitution after alpha-beta-depleted transplantation in children. Molecular barcoding with unique molecular identifiers was used for the TCRbeta library. In TCRdb, the PCR reads were re-called with MiXCR into one record per CDR3 protein. The sample has fewer than 500,000 distinct CDR3 sequences, over 40% seen once. The material was PBMCs, obtained before TCRalphabeta/CD19-depleted stem cell transplant. The source of these receptors is a girl aged 2-10 years with aplastic anemia, due to receive a stem cell transplant.

There are many counts of this clonotype. V is TRBV11-2 and J is TRBJ2-7; D ambiguous. CDR1 SGHAT and CDR2 FQNNGV come from the germline V gene. Trimming pared 5 bases from V and 7 bases from J, leaving 15 bases between. The CDR3 loop spans 13 amino acids. The CDR3 loop is CASSLYEANEQYF. The CDR3, as DNA: TGTGCCAGCAGCCTCTATGAGGCCAATGAGCAGTACTTC. The complete variable domain, with remaining parts taken from reference TRBV11-2 and TRBJ2-7, reads EAGVAQSPRYKIIEKRQSVAFWCNPISGHATLYWYQQILGQGPKLLIQFQNNGVVDDSQLPKDRFSAERLKGVDSTLKIQPAKLEDSAVYLCASSLYEANEQYFGPGTRLTVT.

This clonotype turned up a few times. The chain carries TRBV9 and TRBJ2-2; D uncertain. The V end was cut by 3 bases, the J end by 2 bases, with 11 bases between. CDR1 and CDR2 (germline): SGDLS, YYNGEE. CDR3 size: 15 residues. The CDR3 loop reads CASSETTGNTGELFF. CDR3 nucleotides: TGTGCCAGCAGCGAAACGACTGGAAACACCGGGGAGCTGTTTTTT.

The chain employs TRBV20-1 and TRBJ2-5, with 8 nucleotides matching TRBD2. The CDR3 is made up of 13 amino acids. V trimming: 3 bases; J trimming: 5 bases; junction bases outside the gene matches: 5. CDR1 and CDR2 (germline): DFQATT, SNEGSKA (reference sequence). In DNA, the CDR3 is TGCAGTGCTAGCGGGAGGGCTTCGGAGACCCAGTACTTC. Its translation is CSASGRASETQYF.

This clonotype was picked up a small number of times. The V and J genes are TRBV3-1 and TRBJ2-7; TRBD2 matches at 7 bases. Germline V gene sequence: CDR1 LGHDT, CDR2 YNNKEL (reference sequence). The CDR3 sequence is 18 residues long. V lost 0 bases, J lost 3 bases, and 14 bases stayed unmatched. The CDR3, as DNA: TGTGCCAGCAGCCAAGATTCTAGCGGTGGTGGGTGGGGCTACGAGCAGTACTTC. Translating gives CASSQDSSGGGWGYEQYF.

Regarding this clonotype: One end of the junction fails to match germline, which may point to a read error. The chain links TRBV5-1 to TRBJ2-3; 10 nucleotides align to TRBD2. This CDR3 is built from 12 residues. CDR1 is SGHRS, CDR2 YFSETQ, per germline. The CDR3: CASSPEGLAGDF. In DNA, the CDR3 is TGCGCCAGCAGCCCCGAAGGGCTAGCGGGAGACTTT. Full variable domain (rest looked up from reference TRBV5-1 and TRBJ2-3): KAGVTQTPRYLIKTRGQQVTLSCSPISGHRSVSWYQQTPGQGLQFLFEYFSETQRNKGNFPGRFSGRQFSNSRSEMNVSTLELGDSALYLCASSPEGLAGDFGPGTRLTVL.

This clonotype was seen repeatedly, ten times or more. The chain combines TRBV5-1 with TRBJ1-1; D is undetermined. V lost 0 bases, J lost 3 bases, and 12 bases lay in between. Germline CDR1 is SGHRS and CDR2 is YFSETQ. The CDR3 covers 15 residues. The CDR3 is CASSLDGVGHTEAFF. The CDR3 DNA follows: TGCGCCAGCAGCTTGGATGGGGTCGGCCACACTGAAGCTTTCTTT.

The chain carries TRBV19 and TRBJ2-7; D is ambiguous. Trimming left V 3 bases short and J 0 bases short, with 6 bases between. This CDR3 contains 13 residues. Looked up from germline, CDR1 is LNHDA and CDR2 is SQIVND (reference sequence). The CDR3 loop reads CASSIDPSYEQYF. The CDR3 coding sequence is TGTGCCAGTAGTATCGACCCCTCCTACGAGCAGTACTTC.

This clonotype has only a few counts. The rearrangement links TRBV20-1 to TRBJ2-3; 8 nucleotides match TRBD2. In germline, CDR1 is DFQATT, CDR2 SNEGSKA (reference sequence). The CDR3 has 13 residues. Trimming removed 5 bases from V and 6 bases from J; junction bases left unmatched: 7. The CDR3 loop is CSAARGGPDTQYF. DNA of the CDR3: TGCAGTGCTGCCCGGGGGGGCCCCGATACGCAGTATTTT.